One sample yielded the 21 T cell receptor beta chains listed below, sequenced in a study of cytomegalovirus exposure and HLA in healthy donors. 60 Vbeta and 13 Jbeta primers were used in PCR. Method: immunoSEQ multiplex PCR; TCRdb's copy keeps in-frame clones and lacks some. This sample has around 140,000 clones; 55% to 75% occur once, and the top ten carry approximately 4%. Sequences were obtained from PBMCs. These receptors were collected from a man in his fifties or sixties in good health and CMV-seropositive.

The chain links TRBV29-1 to TRBJ2-1; TRBD2 matches at 7 bases. The V and J ends lost 5 bases and 8 bases, in that order; junction bases with no gene match: 9. The CDR3 totals 13 residues. Germline lookup yields CDR1 SQVTM and CDR2 ANQGSEA. The CDR3 DNA follows: TGCAGCGTTAAGCGGGACCTTTGGGATGAGCAGTTCTTC. Its protein product is CSVKRDLWDEQFF.

V gene TRBV28 combines with J gene TRBJ1-2; 8 bases are a match to TRBD1. Looked up from germline, CDR1 is MDHEN and CDR2 is SYDVKM. The CDR3 is made up of 13 amino acids. The V gene end was trimmed by 5 bases and the J gene end by 4 bases; junction bases not matched to a gene: 3. The CDR3 loop is CASSATGGYGYTF. Here the CDR3 DNA reads TGTGCCAGCAGTGCTACAGGGGGCTATGGCTACACCTTC.

This rearrangement joins TRBV7-8 to TRBJ2-5; 8 nucleotides line up with TRBD2. Gene TRBJ2-7 matches the end of the DNA better, so the J call may be wrong. The CDR3 extends over 16 amino acids. Germline assignment: CDR1 SGHVS and CDR2 FQNEAQ. The CDR3 is CASSPGASGRLYEQYF. The DNA of the CDR3 is TGTGCCAGCAGCCCGGGGGCTAGCGGGCGCCTCTACGAGCAGTACTTC.

On this clone itself: Germline and junction disagree at one end, which may indicate a read error. This chain links TRBV2 with TRBJ1-1; TRBD1 is a possible D gene (5 bases). The CDR3 runs 13 residues. Germline V gene lookup returns CDR1 SNHLY and CDR2 FYNNEI. CDR3 DNA: TGTGTCAGCAGTGAGTTGGGGCCCATTGAAGCTTTCTTT. It encodes CVSSELGPIEAFF.

The V and J genes are TRBV7-9 and TRBJ1-5; a weak D match, TRBD1 (5 bases). This CDR3 is built from 14 residues. Per germline, CDR1 SEHNR and CDR2 FQNEAQ (reference sequence). The V gene lost 8 bases and the J gene lost 4 bases, with 15 bases spanning the gap. The chain's CDR3 is CASARVAGNQPQHF. As DNA, the CDR3 is TGTGCCAGCGCCAGGGTGGCAGGGAATCAGCCCCAGCATTTT.

This rearrangement joins TRBV29-1 to TRBJ2-5, with a possible D match to TRBD1 (5 bases). Germline loops: CDR1 SQVTM, CDR2 ANQGSEA. V was trimmed by 1 base and J by 2 bases, leaving 11 bases between them. The CDR3 runs 14 residues. The CDR3 loop is CSVEGAGKQETQYF. In DNA form, the CDR3 reads TGCAGCGTTGAAGGGGCAGGGAAGCAAGAGACCCAGTACTTC.

The rearrangement joins TRBV5-4 to TRBJ1-1; 8 bases fit TRBD1. CDR3 length: 14 residues. With 1 base clipped from V and 1 base from J, the junction kept 0 bases outside the gene matches. Germline values: CDR1 SGHNT, CDR2 YYREEE (reference sequence). CDR3 DNA: TGTGCCAGCAGCTTGCAGGGGGCGAACACTGAAGCTTTCTTT. The encoded protein is CASSLQGANTEAFF.

This clone appeared a single time. The chain's CDR3 is CASSLQHVGYTF. The DNA for the CDR3 is TGTGCCAGCAGCCTCCAACATGTCGGCTACACCTTC. This chain uses TRBV14 with TRBJ1-2; D gene uncertain. There are 12 residues in the CDR3. Trimming cost V 4 bases and J 8 bases, with 11 bases left between them. Germline values: CDR1 SGHDN, CDR2 FVKESK.

The chain recombines TRBV7-2 with TRBJ1-2, with TRBD1 identical over 7 bases. This CDR3 contains 13 residues. After removal of 4 bases from V and 8 bases from J, the junction contained 7 bases not matched to a gene. Per the germline V gene, CDR1 is SGHTA and CDR2 is FQGNSA. Here the CDR3 reads CASSSRQGHGYTF. CDR3 DNA: TGTGCCAGCAGCTCAAGACAGGGACACGGCTACACCTTC.

The chain has TRBV25-1 and TRBJ1-1, with 8 nucleotides matching TRBD1. This CDR3 contains 14 residues. Germline CDR1 MGHDK, CDR2 SYGVNS. The J segment lost 3 bases and the V segment lost 5 bases, leaving 5 bases of the junction unmatched. The CDR3 here is CASSRQGRDTEAFF. The CDR3 nucleotides read TGTGCCAGCAGTCGACAGGGGAGGGACACTGAAGCTTTCTTT.

CDR3 in DNA: TGTGCCAGCATCAGAAGCGGGTCGTCTCCCTCCTACGAGCAGTACTTC. This codes for CASIRSGSSPSYEQYF. V gene TRBV7-8 combines with J gene TRBJ2-7, with D perhaps TRBD2 (6 bases). The V gene lost 7 bases and the J gene lost 0 bases, with 19 bases spanning the gap. The length of the CDR3 is 16 residues. Germline V CDR1 and CDR2: SGHVS, FQNEAQ.

This sequence joins TRBV6-5 and TRBJ1-2, with TRBD1 as a possible D gene (5 bases). The CDR3 extends over 15 amino acids. Germline V gene data show CDR1 as MNHEY and CDR2 as SVGAGI. Trimming shortened V by 4 bases and J by 6 bases, and 18 bases separated the two germline ends. The CDR3 bases are TGTGCCAGCAGTTCCACAGGAAGTAGTATAGATGGCTACACCTTC. Its translation is CASSSTGSSIDGYTF.

This clone was counted a few times. The J gene is TRBJ2-3, the V gene TRBV19; maybe TRBD2 (6 bases). Trimming took off 9 bases at V and 6 bases at J, with 16 bases between the two ends. This CDR3 comprises 13 residues. Germline lookup yields CDR1 LNHDA and CDR2 SQIVND (reference sequence). In nucleotides, the CDR3 is TGTGCCAGCTCCACCGGAAGCGGGGATACGCAGTATTTT. Its translation: CASSTGSGDTQYF.

The J gene is TRBJ1-2, the V gene TRBV29-1; TRBD1 matches 10 bases. The germline V gene encodes CDR1 SQVTM and CDR2 ANQGSEA. After removal of 6 bases from V and 4 bases from J, the junction contained 5 bases not matched to a gene. CDR3 length: 13 residues. DNA of the CDR3: TGCAGCGTCCGACAGGGGGCAAGCTATGGCTACACCTTC. It translates to CSVRQGASYGYTF.

A single count supports this clone. The chain couples TRBV9 to TRBJ1-4, with D hard to call. Germline V gene lookup returns CDR1 SGDLS and CDR2 YYNGEE. The CDR3 length is 13 residues. V lost 7 bases, J lost 7 bases, and 14 bases lay in between. CDR3 coding DNA: TGTGCCAGCGGGCGGGATGGAGGTGAAAAACTGTTTTTT. The encoded protein is CASGRDGGEKLFF.

CDR3 nucleotides: TGTGCCAGCAGCTCGCGGGGCCGCTCCTACAATGAGCAGTTCTTC. It encodes CASSSRGRSYNEQFF. The chain employs TRBV13 and TRBJ2-1; perhaps TRBD2 as D (6 bases). V lost 4 bases to trimming and J lost 0 bases, with 10 bases between them. CDR1 and CDR2 from the germline V gene are PRHDT and FYEKMQ (reference sequence). The CDR3 covers 15 residues.

This clone occurred a few times. CDR3 amino acids: CASTERGAGDTQYF. The CDR3 DNA is TGTGCCAGCACGGAGCGGGGGGCGGGAGATACGCAGTATTTT. The chain employs TRBV6-1 and TRBJ2-3, with TRBD2 matching over 9 bases. Losses at the gene ends were 7 bases for V and 5 bases for J; bases not matched to a gene: 7. This CDR3 contains 14 residues. Germline V gene sequence: CDR1 MNHNS, CDR2 SASEGT.

The chain joins TRBV5-1 to TRBJ2-1; tentative D call: TRBD2 (5 bases). The V gene's germline CDR1 is SGHRS and CDR2 YFSETQ. This CDR3 has 15 amino acids. V lost 1 base, J lost 5 bases, and 13 bases lay in between. CDR3 DNA sequence: TGCGCCAGCAGCTTGAGGGAGTACAGCCACAATGAGCAGTTCTTC. This sequence encodes CASSLREYSHNEQFF.

This clone was observed a handful of times. Other nucleotide sequences from this sample produce the same CDR3. The chain couples TRBV2 to TRBJ1-2; 7 positions match TRBD1. This CDR3 contains 12 residues. Germline V lookup: CDR1 SNHLY, CDR2 FYNNEI. Losses at the gene ends were 7 bases for V and 2 bases for J; bases not matched to a gene: 1. The DNA of the CDR3 is TGTGCCAGCACCAGGGGGAACTATGGCTACACCTTC. This gives the protein CASTRGNYGYTF.

V and J are TRBV9 and TRBJ2-5; TRBD2 matches at 7 bases. This CDR3 has 15 residues. Germline lookup yields CDR1 SGDLS and CDR2 YYNGEE. Trimming removed 0 bases from V and 0 bases from J; junction bases left unmatched: 2. The CDR3 protein is CASSVEGRDQETQYF. As DNA, the CDR3 is TGTGCCAGCAGCGTAGAGGGGAGGGACCAAGAGACCCAGTACTTC. Combining the CDR3 with reference TRBV9 and TRBJ2-5 gives the whole variable domain DSGVTQTPKHLITATGQRVTLRCSPRSGDLSVYWYQQSLDQGLQFLIQYYNGEERAKGNILERFSAQQFPDLHSELNLSSLELGDSALYFCASSVEGRDQETQYFGPGTRLLVL.

The chain couples TRBV19 to TRBJ1-2; D is perhaps TRBD1 (6 bases). CDR3 length: 15 residues. Germline CDR1 LNHDA, CDR2 SQIVND (reference sequence). Deletions cut 6 bases from V and 10 bases from J, with 24 bases between. This chain's CDR3 is CASSGQFNSYGDYTF. The CDR3 DNA sequence: TGTGCCAGTAGCGGACAGTTCAATAGCTATGGAGACTACACCTTC.